Listed below are T cell receptor beta chains from one sample, sequenced in a study of blood T cell repertoires in COVID-19. Only in-frame clones appear in the TCRdb table, and some are missing; sequencing was by immunoSEQ multiplex PCR. The table has some 300,000 clones, approximately 85% seen once. Input material: PBMCs or T cells enriched from blood (not recorded which). The receptors were sampled from a woman aged 30 to 39 who had recovered from COVID-19. Both conserved end residues are part of each CDR3. The D gene is left open where the match is weak. Clone size is given for some rows only: seen once, a few or many times, or a class if the clone is expanded.

V gene	J gene	clone size	D gene	CDR3 DNA	CDR3 protein
TRBV28	TRBJ2-1	once	TRBD1	TGTGCCAGCAGTTTAAGGACAGGGGGCCGCAATGAGCAGTTCTTC	CASSLRTGGRNEQFF
TRBV5-1	TRBJ2-7	-	-	TGCGCCAGCAGCTTGGTCTCGGGACAATGGGACTACGAGCAGTACTTC	CASSLVSGQWDYEQYF
TRBV4-1	TRBJ1-2	-	TRBD1	TGCGCCAGCAGCCCGGACAGGTCTTATGATGGCTACACCTTC	CASSPDRSYDGYTF
TRBV9	TRBJ1-1	-	TRBD1	TGTGCCAGCAGCCTCCGGACAGGGAGAATAGACACTGAAGCTTTCTTT	CASSLRTGRIDTEAFF
TRBV5-1	TRBJ2-7	-	TRBD1	TGCGCCAGCAGCTCCGGACAGACAGGGAGCTCCTACGAGCAGTACTTC	CASSSGQTGSSYEQYF
TRBV7-9	TRBJ2-7	-	-	TGTGCCAGCACCCCCGATGCAGGTTACGAGCAGTACTTC	CASTPDAGYEQYF
TRBV2	TRBJ1-5	once	TRBD1	TGTGCCAGCAGGGCAGGGGGCACGAATCAGCCCCAGCATTTT	CASRAGGTNQPQHF
TRBV7-6	TRBJ2-1	-	TRBD2	TGTGCCAGCAGCCCCCCGGGACTAGCCTCCTACAATGAGCAGTTCTTC	CASSPPGLASYNEQFF
TRBV5-4	TRBJ2-3	-	TRBD2	TGTGCCAGCAGCTTGGTGACTAGCGGCACAGATACGCAGTATTTT	CASSLVTSGTDTQYF
TRBV18	TRBJ2-1	-	TRBD1	TGTGCCAGCTCAAAAACCGGGACAGGGAAAAACAATGAGCAGTTCTTC	CASSKTGTGKNNEQFF
TRBV5-1	TRBJ2-1	-	TRBD1	TGCGCCAGCAGCCCCGGGACAGGGGGCTTCGAGGCTGAGCAGTTCTTC	CASSPGTGGFEAEQFF
TRBV5-1	TRBJ2-1	-	-	TGCGCCAGCAGCTTGGCCCTGAGCTCCTACAATGAGCAGTTCTTC	CASSLALSSYNEQFF
TRBV6-5	TRBJ2-6	-	-	TGTGCCAGCAGCCTTGGCGGGGCCAACGTCCTGACTTTC	CASSLGGANVLTF
TRBV18	TRBJ2-7	-	TRBD1	TGTGCCAGCTCATCGCTCCGCCGGGACAGAAGTTCCCCCACCTACGAGCAGTACTTC	CASSSLRRDRSSPTYEQYF
TRBV6-6	TRBJ1-6	-	-	TGTGCCAGCAGGCGACCTAACCTCGTTTCACCCCTCCACTTT	CASRRPNLVSPLHF
TRBV12-3/TRBV12-4	TRBJ2-3	-	-	TGTGCCAGCAGTTTTGGCAGGGCAGGTAACGGGTATTTT	CASSFGRAGNGYF
TRBV7-9	TRBJ1-1	-	-	TGTGCCAGCAGCAAGGACATTAGTTTGACTGAAGCTTTCTTT	CASSKDISLTEAFF
TRBV11-1	TRBJ2-3	-	-	TGTGCCAGCAGCGAACGGGGCACAGATACGCAGTATTTT	CASSERGTDTQYF
TRBV28	TRBJ1-2	-	-	TGTGCCAGCAGAGGAGGTGGAGCCTATGGCTACACCTTC	CASRGGGAYGYTF
TRBV27	TRBJ2-3	-	-	TGTGCCAGCAGTTTCCCAATCGGTGGTACGCAGTATTTT	CASSFPIGGTQYF
TRBV2	TRBJ1-4	-	-	TGTGCCAGCATCGCACCGGGACAACGTAATGAAAAACTGTTTTTT	CASIAPGQRNEKLFF
TRBV6-5	TRBJ2-7	-	-	TGTGCCAGCAGGGTTCGGCAGGCCTACGAGCAGTACTTC	CASRVRQAYEQYF
TRBV27	TRBJ1-6	-	-	TGTGCCAGCAGTTTATATTCTACAGTCAATTCACCCCTCCACTTT	CASSLYSTVNSPLHF
TRBV19	TRBJ1-5	-	-	TGTGCCAGTAGTATATGGGTTGGGCAGGGTGGAGATCAGCCCCAGCATTTT	CASSIWVGQGGDQPQHF
TRBV11-2	TRBJ2-3	-	-	TGTGCCAGCAGCTTCAGGGAATCAGATACGCAGTATTTT	CASSFRESDTQYF
TRBV28	TRBJ1-5	-	-	TGTGCCAGCAGAATCCACAGTAGCAATCAGCCCCAGCATTTT	CASRIHSSNQPQHF
TRBV7-9	TRBJ2-7	-	TRBD1	TGTGCCAGCAGCCATTTCCGGGACAGGGGCGTTCACGAGCAGTACTTC	CASSHFRDRGVHEQYF
TRBV9	TRBJ2-1	-	TRBD2	TGTGCCAGCAGCGGACGGGACTACCCCCTTGAGCAGTTCTTC	CASSGRDYPLEQFF
TRBV7-9	TRBJ2-2	-	-	TGTGCCAGCAGCTTAGCGCCGCAGGGTCGGGCGAACACCGGGGAGCTGTTTTTT	CASSLAPQGRANTGELFF
TRBV19	TRBJ2-1	-	TRBD2	TGTGCCAGTAGACTCGCGGGGGATATCGGGCAGTTCTTC	CASRLAGDIGQFF
TRBV10-2	TRBJ1-2	-	-	TGCGCCAGCAAGGGAGGGGGTCTTCGCTATGGCTACACCTTC	CASKGGGLRYGYTF
TRBV7-2	TRBJ2-7	-	-	TGTGCCAGCAGCCCAGGGAGGCGCGAGCAGTACTTC	CASSPGRREQYF
TRBV6-4	TRBJ1-1	-	TRBD1	TGTGCCAGCAGTGCCGGGACAGAGAACACTGAAGCTTTCTTT	CASSAGTENTEAFF
TRBV19	TRBJ2-2	-	-	TGTGCCAGTAAAGCGTCAGGGGTTCCCGGGGAGCTGTTTTTT	CASKASGVPGELFF
TRBV27	TRBJ1-5	once	-	TGTGCCTCACGGGGTTTCAGCTATCAGCCCCAGCATTTT	CASRGFSYQPQHF
TRBV6-1	TRBJ2-1	-	-	TGTGCCAGCAATGAATGGAGAGGGCCCTACAATGAGCAGTTCTTC	CASNEWRGPYNEQFF
TRBV18	TRBJ2-3	-	-	TGTGCCAGCTCACCTCCAGGGGCACGTACAGATACGCAGTATTTT	CASSPPGARTDTQYF
TRBV18	TRBJ1-5	-	-	TGTGCCAGCTCACCGACCCCTGGAGGCCTTCAGCCCCAGCATTTT	CASSPTPGGLQPQHF
TRBV18	TRBJ1-1	-	TRBD1	TGTGCCAGCTCACGGACCGGGACAGGGATTCGGGAAGCTTTCTTT	CASSRTGTGIREAFF
TRBV19	TRBJ2-2	-	-	TGTGCCAGTAGCCTTCTTTGGGGGGCGAACACCGGGGAGCTGTTTTTT	CASSLLWGANTGELFF
TRBV5-4	TRBJ2-1	-	TRBD2	TGTGCCAGCAGCTTAGGACTAGCGGGAGCCGGTGAGCAGTTCTTC	CASSLGLAGAGEQFF
TRBV7-2	TRBJ2-2	-	-	TGTGCCAGCGGGATCCCGGGGTCTACCGGGGAGCTGTTTTTT	CASGIPGSTGELFF
TRBV27	TRBJ2-3	-	TRBD2	TGTGCCAGCAGCCGCGGGACTAGCGGGAGGATGGGGACAGATACGCAGTATTTT	CASSRGTSGRMGTDTQYF
TRBV7-6	TRBJ2-7	-	-	TGTGCCAGCAGCTTAAGGGACGGGGGCTCCTACGAGCAGTACTTC	CASSLRDGGSYEQYF
TRBV7-2	TRBJ2-7	-	-	TGTGCCAGCAGCTTAGCGGGCGGGGACGGGCGCGAGCAGTACTTC	CASSLAGGDGREQYF
TRBV5-8	TRBJ2-7	-	-	TGTGCCAGCAGCGCAGACCCCGGAGGAACCTACGAGCAGTACTTC	CASSADPGGTYEQYF
TRBV5-1	TRBJ1-3	-	TRBD1	TGCGCCAGCAGTGGACAGGGCGGTGGAAACACCATATATTTT	CASSGQGGGNTIYF
TRBV19	TRBJ1-2	-	-	TGTGCCAGTAGTATAAGCCTGGACAGCCTCTATGGCTACACCTTC	CASSISLDSLYGYTF
TRBV5-1	TRBJ2-1	-	-	TGCGCCAGCAGCTCGGAGTCAACAGGAGCCTACAATGAGCAGTTCTTC	CASSSESTGAYNEQFF
TRBV5-1	TRBJ2-3	-	TRBD2	TGCGCCAGCCACCTCGCTGGGCTAGCGGATATTAGCACAGATACGCAGTATTTT	CASHLAGLADISTDTQYF
TRBV2	TRBJ1-4	once	TRBD1	TGTGCCAGCAGCTTTAGACAGGGGGTAGCTGAAAAACTGTTTTTT	CASSFRQGVAEKLFF
TRBV6-2/TRBV6-3	TRBJ2-2	-	TRBD1	TGTGCCAGCAGTTACGACCCGATCGGGACAGGGGATACCGGGGAGCTGTTTTTT	CASSYDPIGTGDTGELFF
TRBV7-3	TRBJ2-1	-	TRBD2	TGTGCCAGCAGCTCCGAAACGGGACTAGCGGGGTCGAATGAGCAGTTCTTC	CASSSETGLAGSNEQFF
TRBV7-9	TRBJ2-7	-	-	TGTGCCAGCAGCTCCGTTACCTACGAGCAGTACTTC	CASSSVTYEQYF
TRBV24-1	TRBJ2-7	-	-	TGTGCCACCCAGTTCGGACAGTCCTACGAGCAGTACTTC	CATQFGQSYEQYF